The clone carrying this TCR beta chain was seen repeatedly, ten times or more. Its antigen is still unknown. This record comes from a study of early T cells in non-severe SARS-CoV-2 infection. Turning to the study itself: Bulk RNA taken from unsorted whole blood was sequenced, leaving chains unpaired. Notes on the study in general: VDJdb matches were skewed toward anti-spike CD8 T cell responses.

CDR3 length: 13 residues. Germline CDR1 and CDR2: DFQATT and SNEGSKA (reference sequence). With 4 bases clipped from V and 2 bases from J, the junction kept 4 bases outside the gene matches. Unique molecular identifiers (one per individual cDNA molecule) were attached. MiXCR was run by TCRdb on the 5' RACE reads, yielding one entry per CDR3 protein. The sample records about 50,000 distinct CDR3 sequences, about 6% being singletons. The V and J genes are TRBV20-1 and TRBJ2-7, with TRBD2 matching 8 bases. Sequenced material: whole blood, taken at baseline. The TCR was taken from an adult who was a healthcare worker with PCR-confirmed SARS-CoV-2 infection or an uninfected control (not recorded which). The CDR3 coding sequence is TGCAGTGCTACCCTTAGCGGGACCTACGAGCAGTACTTC. Protein: CSATLSGTYEQYF.